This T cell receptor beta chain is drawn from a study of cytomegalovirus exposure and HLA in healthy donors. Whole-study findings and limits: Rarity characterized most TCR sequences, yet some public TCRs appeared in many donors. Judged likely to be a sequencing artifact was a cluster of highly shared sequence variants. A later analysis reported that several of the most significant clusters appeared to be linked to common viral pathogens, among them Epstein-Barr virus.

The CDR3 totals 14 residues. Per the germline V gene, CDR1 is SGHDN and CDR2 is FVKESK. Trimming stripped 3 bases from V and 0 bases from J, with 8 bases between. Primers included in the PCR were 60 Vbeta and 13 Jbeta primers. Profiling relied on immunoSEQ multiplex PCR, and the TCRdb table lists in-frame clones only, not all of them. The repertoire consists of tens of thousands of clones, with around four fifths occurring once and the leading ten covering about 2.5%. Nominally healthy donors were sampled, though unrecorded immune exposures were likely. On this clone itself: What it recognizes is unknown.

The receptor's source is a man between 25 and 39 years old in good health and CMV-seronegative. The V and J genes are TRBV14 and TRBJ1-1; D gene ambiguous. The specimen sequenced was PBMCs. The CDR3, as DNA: TGTGCCAGCAGCCACCGGGGAGTGAACACTGAAGCTTTCTTT. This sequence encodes CASSHRGVNTEAFF.